This T cell receptor (beta chain) comes out of a study of shared clonotypes between healthy human individuals. Trimming left V 4 bases short and J 6 bases short, with 9 bases between. Per the germline V gene, CDR1 is SEHNR and CDR2 is FQNEAQ (reference sequence). The CDR3 spans 13 residues. CD45RO-negative, CCR7-positively selected cells formed the naive CD8 fraction, excluding terminally differentiated effector memory CD45RA+ cells. This clone appeared a single time. Sequenced by immunoSEQ multiplex PCR; TCRdb stores in-frame clones only, minus some. In the table there are about 2 million clones, about 94% of which are singletons.

The sample was naive CD8+ T cells sorted from blood. This TCR was recovered from a man between 18 and 29 years old in good health. The rearrangement joins TRBV7-9 to TRBJ2-2; D is ambiguous. Here the CDR3 DNA reads TGTGCCAGCAGCTCAGAATCCGCCGGGGAGCTGTTTTTT. It translates to CASSSESAGELFF.